This T cell receptor (beta chain) was recorded in a study of blood T cell repertoires in COVID-19. In germline, CDR1 is SGHAT, CDR2 FQNNGV. This CDR3 comprises 13 residues. V gave up 6 bases and J gave up 6 bases, with 13 bases separating them. The repertoire was sequenced with immunoSEQ multiplex PCR; TCRdb's copy has only in-frame clones and lacks some. The sample has roughly 100,000 clones, approximately 80% seen once. The receptor was isolated from a woman over 75 with active or convalescent COVID-19. Sequencing input: peripheral blood. The V call is TRBV11-2, the J call TRBJ2-3; D is possibly TRBD2 (5 bases). The CDR3 DNA is TGTGCCAGCAGAGGACGAGGGCCTGATACGCAGTATTTT. Translated, it gives CASRGRGPDTQYF.